Following are 7 T cell receptor beta chains from one sample sequenced in a study of early T cells in non-severe SARS-CoV-2 infection. From the 5' RACE reads, TCRdb called clonotypes with MiXCR, one entry per CDR3 protein. This table holds 45,000 to 70,000 distinct CDR3 sequences, roughly 12% found once. The sample was whole blood. The receptors were sampled from an adult who was a healthcare worker with PCR-confirmed SARS-CoV-2 infection or an uninfected control (not recorded which).

The chain joins TRBV11-2 to TRBJ1-3; D gene unclear. Germline loops: CDR1 SGHAT, CDR2 FQNNGV. The germline V and J ends were trimmed by 4 bases and 4 bases, with 11 bases remaining between them. The CDR3 consists of 14 residues. The CDR3 is CASSWVPGGNTIYF. DNA of the CDR3: TGTGCCAGCAGCTGGGTCCCGGGCGGAAACACCATATATTTT.

This clonotype was picked up many times. The V gene is TRBV6-1, the J gene TRBJ1-1; D ambiguous. Trimming removed 3 bases at V and 4 bases at J, with 15 bases between. There are 15 residues in the CDR3. Germline assignment: CDR1 MNHNS and CDR2 SASEGT. The CDR3 coding sequence is TGTGCCAGCAGTGAGGCATTTCTTAGTGGCACTGAAGCTTTCTTT. Its protein product is CASSEAFLSGTEAFF.

This clonotype was picked up many times. This chain uses TRBV12-3 or TRBV12-4 with TRBJ1-2; perhaps TRBD1 as D (6 bases). This CDR3 contains 13 residues. Trimming removed 5 bases from V and 4 bases from J, with 11 bases in between. This CDR3 reads CASSPQGTYGYTF. The CDR3 DNA follows: TGTGCCAGCAGTCCACAGGGAACCTATGGCTACACCTTC.

This clonotype was found many times. The rearrangement links TRBV25-1 to TRBJ2-1; 7 bases fit TRBD1. From germline, CDR1 is MGHDK and CDR2 SYGVNS. The CDR3 runs 15 residues. J gave up 6 bases and V 4 bases, and 9 bases lay outside the gene matches. CDR3 sequence reads: CASSGTGTVRNEQFF. In nucleotides, the CDR3 is TGTGCCAGCAGTGGAACCGGGACAGTCCGCAATGAGCAGTTCTTC.

This clonotype was found a few times. The rearrangement joins TRBV2 to TRBJ2-1; D is unresolved. V was pared by 7 bases and J by 7 bases, with 11 bases between. The CDR3 consists of 12 residues. Looked up from germline, CDR1 is SNHLY and CDR2 is FYNNEI. The CDR3 nucleotides are TGTGCCAGCAATGCGGCTTGGAATGAGCAGTTCTTC. It encodes CASNAAWNEQFF.

A few counts support this clonotype. The genes are TRBV7-3 and TRBJ2-3; 7 nucleotides match TRBD2. The CDR3 consists of 14 residues. The germline V gene has CDR1 SGHTA and CDR2 FQGTGA. V lost 2 bases and J lost 5; bases outside the gene matches: 4. CDR3 loop: CASSLAGAEDTQYF. The DNA of the CDR3 is TGTGCCAGCAGCTTAGCGGGAGCCGAAGATACGCAGTATTTT.

This clonotype was counted ten times or more. V usage is TRBV2 and J usage is TRBJ1-1, with TRBD1 as a possible D gene (5 bases). The germline gives CDR1 SNHLY, CDR2 FYNNEI. The CDR3 is 14 amino acids. V lost 3 bases to trimming and J lost 5 bases, with 13 bases between them. In DNA form, the CDR3 reads TGTGCCAGCAGTGACCTAGACGGGGGGACTGAAGCTTTCTTT. Translated, it gives CASSDLDGGTEAFF.